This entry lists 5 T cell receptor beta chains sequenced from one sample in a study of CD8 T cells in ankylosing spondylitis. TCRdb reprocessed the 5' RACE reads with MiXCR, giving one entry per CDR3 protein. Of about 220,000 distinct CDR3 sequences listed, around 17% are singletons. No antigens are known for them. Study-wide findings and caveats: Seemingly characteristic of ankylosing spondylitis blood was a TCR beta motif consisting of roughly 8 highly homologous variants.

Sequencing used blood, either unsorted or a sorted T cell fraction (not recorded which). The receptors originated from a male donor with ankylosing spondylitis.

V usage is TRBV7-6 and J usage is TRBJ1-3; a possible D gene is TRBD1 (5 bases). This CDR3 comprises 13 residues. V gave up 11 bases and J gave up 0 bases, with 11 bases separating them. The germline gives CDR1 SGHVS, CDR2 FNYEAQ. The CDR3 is CAVRVPSGNTIYF. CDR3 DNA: TGTGCCGTCAGGGTTCCCTCTGGAAACACCATATATTTT. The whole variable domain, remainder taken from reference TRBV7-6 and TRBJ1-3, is GAGVSQSPRYKVTKRGQDVALRCDPISGHVSLYWYRQALGQGPEFLTYFNYEAQQDKSGLPNDRFSAERPEGSISTLTIQRTEQRDSAMYRCAVRVPSGNTIYFGEGSWLTVV.

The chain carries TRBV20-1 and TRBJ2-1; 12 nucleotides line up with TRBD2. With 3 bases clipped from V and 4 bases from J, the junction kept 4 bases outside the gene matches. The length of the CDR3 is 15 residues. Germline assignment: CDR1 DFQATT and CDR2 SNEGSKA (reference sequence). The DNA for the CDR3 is TGCAGTGCTAGGACTAGCGGGAGTCTTTACAATGAGCAGTTCTTC. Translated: CSARTSGSLYNEQFF.

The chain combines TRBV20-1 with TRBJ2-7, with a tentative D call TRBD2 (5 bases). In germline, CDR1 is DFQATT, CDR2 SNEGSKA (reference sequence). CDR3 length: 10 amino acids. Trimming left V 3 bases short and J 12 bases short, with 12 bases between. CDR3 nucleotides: TGCAGTGCTAGCGCACCCGCGGGGTACTTC. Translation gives CSASAPAGYF.

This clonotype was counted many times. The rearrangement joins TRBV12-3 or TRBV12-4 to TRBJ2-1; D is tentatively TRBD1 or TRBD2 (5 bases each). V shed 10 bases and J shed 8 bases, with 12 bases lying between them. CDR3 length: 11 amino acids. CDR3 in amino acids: CATLLGHEQFF. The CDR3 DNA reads TGTGCCACCCTTCTGGGACATGAGCAGTTCTTC.

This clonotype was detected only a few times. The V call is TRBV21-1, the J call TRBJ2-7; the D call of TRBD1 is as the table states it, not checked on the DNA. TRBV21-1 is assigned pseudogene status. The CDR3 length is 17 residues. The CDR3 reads CASSKLNEGQEHYEQYF. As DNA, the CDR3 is TGTGCCAGCAGCAAATTAAACGAGGGACAGGAACATTACGAGCAGTACTTC.